The clone carrying this T cell receptor beta chain was detected ten times or more. The antigen remains undetermined. V was shortened by 6 bases and J by 2 bases, with 17 bases between the two germline ends. The CDR3 runs 16 residues. CDR1 SGHAT and CDR2 FQNNGV come from the germline V gene. The data are from a study of CD8 T cells in ankylosing spondylitis. Points from the study as a whole: Seven or eight highly homologous variants made up a TCR beta motif, and this motif appeared characteristic of ankylosing spondylitis blood.

TCRdb fed the 5' RACE reads into MiXCR, producing one record per CDR3 protein. The sample holds about 540,000 distinct CDR3 sequences, roughly 13% seen once. The sequence was collected from a male donor with ankylosing spondylitis. The chain recombines TRBV11-2 with TRBJ2-1; D is unresolved. Sequencing was done on a sample of blood, either unsorted or a sorted T cell fraction (not recorded which). The CDR3 DNA is TGTGCCAGCAGTTCTAAGAGGATCTTCACCTACAATGAGCAGTTCTTC. Its translation is CASSSKRIFTYNEQFF.